These T cell receptor beta chains were read from a single sample in a study of cytomegalovirus exposure and HLA in healthy donors. Here immunoSEQ multiplex PCR was the method, and the copy in TCRdb shows in-frame clones only, minus some. This table has roughly 100,000 clones, less than 80% appearing once. The specimen sequenced was PBMCs. The receptors come from a man aged 55 to 70 in good health and CMV-seronegative. The CDR3 runs from the conserved cysteine through the conserved F or W. The D gene is left open where the match is weak. Rows give clone size only sometimes, using once, few, many, or a class for an expanded clone.

j_call | v_call | clone_size | d_call | cdr3_aa | cdr3_nt
TRBJ2-1 | TRBV11-3 | - | - | CASSLNPSASSYNEQFF | TGTGCCAGCAGCTTAAACCCTAGCGCGAGCTCCTACAATGAGCAGTTCTTC
TRBJ2-1 | TRBV4-2 | - | - | CASSQGRGGNVNEQFF | TGTGCCAGCAGCCAAGGGCGTGGCGGGAACGTCAATGAGCAGTTCTTC
TRBJ1-1 | TRBV14 | - | TRBD1 | CASSVGQSYTEAFF | TGTGCCAGCAGCGTGGGACAGAGCTACACTGAAGCTTTCTTT
TRBJ2-7 | TRBV5-4 | - | TRBD1 | CASSLGLGQGSEQYF | TGTGCCAGCAGCTTGGGTCTGGGACAGGGAAGCGAGCAGTACTTC
TRBJ1-2 | TRBV19 | - | TRBD1 | CASRLQGGHGYTF | TGTGCCAGTAGGCTCCAGGGGGGCCATGGCTACACCTTC
TRBJ2-2 | TRBV25-1 | - | TRBD1 | CASSDPGQGDTGELFF | TGTGCCAGCAGTGATCCAGGACAGGGGGACACCGGGGAGCTGTTTTTT
TRBJ2-7 | TRBV4-2 | - | TRBD2 | CASSQGTGGGAYEQYF | TGTGCCAGCAGCCAAGGAACAGGCGGGGGGGCCTACGAGCAGTACTTC
TRBJ1-6 | TRBV6-4 | - | TRBD1 | CASGRQGGSPLHF | TGTGCCAGCGGTCGACAGGGAGGTTCACCCCTCCACTTT
TRBJ2-2 | TRBV4-3 | - | - | CASSHGTLNTGELFF | TGCGCCAGCAGCCACGGGACATTGAACACCGGGGAGCTGTTTTTT
TRBJ2-7 | TRBV10-1 | once | - | CASSPTLGRSRLGSEQYF | TGCGCCAGCAGTCCCACTCTAGGGCGGAGTCGCCTCGGGAGCGAGCAGTACTTC
TRBJ1-4 | TRBV29-1 | few | - | CSVDGGADEKLFF | TGCAGCGTTGATGGCGGAGCCGATGAAAAACTGTTTTTT
TRBJ2-3 | TRBV18 | once | - | CASSPANTDTQYF | TGTGCCAGCTCACCAGCTAACACAGATACGCAGTATTTT
TRBJ2-2 | TRBV2 | - | - | CASNGRGRDTGELFF | TGTGCCAGCAATGGGCGGGGACGGGACACCGGGGAGCTGTTTTTT
TRBJ2-7 | TRBV4-3 | - | TRBD1 | CASSRERDRLYEQYF | TGCGCCAGCAGCCGCGAACGGGACAGGCTCTACGAGCAGTACTTC
TRBJ2-5 | TRBV7-8 | - | - | CASSLAAGRGETQYF | TGTGCCAGCAGCTTAGCGGCGGGGCGAGGAGAGACCCAGTACTTC
TRBJ2-7 | TRBV30 | - | - | CAWSSGTYEQYF | TGTGCCTGGAGTTCGGGGACCTACGAGCAGTACTTC
TRBJ2-1 | TRBV6-1 | - | - | CASSEAGREQFF | TGTGCCAGCAGTGAAGCTGGCAGGGAGCAGTTCTTC
TRBJ2-2 | TRBV5-6 | - | - | CASRLDRTKNTGELFF | TGTGCCAGCAGGTTAGATAGGACAAAGAACACCGGGGAGCTGTTTTTT
TRBJ1-4 | TRBV4-3 | once | TRBD1 | CASSYNQGAGEKLFF | TGCGCCAGCAGCTACAATCAGGGGGCCGGCGAAAAACTGTTTTTT
TRBJ1-1 | TRBV28 | - | TRBD1 | CASSESGTGGNTEAFF | TGTGCCAGCAGCGAATCCGGGACAGGGGGTAATACTGAAGCTTTCTTT
TRBJ1-3 | TRBV7-2 | - | - | CASSLERGGSTSGNTIYF | TGTGCCAGCAGCTTAGAGAGAGGCGGCAGCACCTCTGGAAACACCATATATTTT
TRBJ2-4 | TRBV21-1 | - | - | CASSNGVRDRENIQYF | TGTGCCAGCAGCAATGGAGTCCGGGACAGAGAAAACATTCAGTACTTC
TRBJ1-4 | TRBV30 | once | TRBD1 | CAWTIPRAGTGGLRWEKLFF | TGTGCCTGGACCATACCGAGAGCCGGGACAGGGGGCTTACGGTGGGAAAAACTGTTTTTT
TRBJ2-3 | TRBV4-2 | - | TRBD2 | CASSYGGVRTDTQYF | TGTGCCAGCAGCTACGGGGGGGTGCGCACAGATACGCAGTATTTT
TRBJ1-4 | TRBV2 | - | - | CASSGHGQINEKLFF | TGTGCCAGCAGTGGTCATGGACAGATTAATGAAAAACTGTTTTTT
TRBJ2-5 | TRBV7-9 | - | TRBD1 | CASSPPVPGQGKETQYF | TGTGCCAGCAGCCCCCCGGTACCGGGACAGGGAAAGGAGACCCAGTACTTC
TRBJ2-7 | TRBV4-2 | - | TRBD2 | CASSPQTSGGAGRYEQYF | TGTGCCAGCAGCCCACAGACTAGCGGGGGGGCCGGCAGGTACGAGCAGTACTTC
TRBJ1-1 | TRBV28 | - | TRBD1 | CASSPGTGAGAFF | TGTGCCAGCAGTCCAGGGACAGGGGCGGGGGCTTTCTTT
TRBJ2-3 | TRBV7-9 | few | TRBD2 | CASSFPGLAGGTRTDTQYF | TGTGCCAGCAGCTTCCCGGGACTAGCGGGGGGGACTCGCACAGATACGCAGTATTTT
TRBJ2-7 | TRBV7-3 | - | TRBD2 | CASTVGLAGVYEQYF | TGTGCCAGCACCGTCGGACTAGCGGGGGTCTACGAGCAGTACTTC
TRBJ2-1 | TRBV27 | - | - | CASSLQGIEQFF | TGTGCCAGCAGTTTACAGGGAATTGAGCAGTTCTTC
TRBJ2-5 | TRBV18 | - | TRBD1 | CASSPTGQGAGETQYF | TGTGCCAGCTCACCTACGGGGCAGGGGGCAGGAGAGACCCAGTACTTC
TRBJ1-3 | TRBV4-3 | - | - | CASSQDLDSWSGNTIYF | TGCGCCAGCAGCCAAGATCTGGACTCTTGGTCTGGAAACACCATATATTTT
TRBJ2-7 | TRBV7-2 | - | - | CASSILYEQYF | TGTGCCAGCAGCATTCTCTACGAGCAGTACTTC
TRBJ2-5 | TRBV15 | few | - | CATSRGRKETQYF | TGTGCCACCAGCAGAGGGAGGAAGGAGACCCAGTACTTC
TRBJ1-1 | TRBV5-1 | - | TRBD1 | CASSLDRGSTEAFF | TGCGCCAGCAGCTTGGACAGGGGGAGCACTGAAGCTTTCTTT
TRBJ2-7 | TRBV19 | - | - | CASSATSGRRTYEQYF | TGTGCCAGTAGTGCCACTTCAGGGAGGAGAACCTACGAGCAGTACTTC
TRBJ2-2 | TRBV11-2 | - | - | CASSFFRTTGELFF | TGTGCCAGCAGCTTTTTCCGCACTACCGGGGAGCTGTTTTTT
TRBJ2-1 | TRBV2 | - | - | CASGESLPNNEQFF | TGTGCCAGCGGAGAGTCTCTTCCGAACAATGAGCAGTTCTTC
TRBJ2-1 | TRBV4-2 | once | - | CASSQDRTGERGNEQFF | TGTGCCAGCAGCCAAGATCGAACCGGGGAAAGGGGGAATGAGCAGTTCTTC
TRBJ1-5 | TRBV2 | - | - | CASTELYSNQPQHF | TGTGCCAGCACGGAGCTATATAGCAATCAGCCCCAGCATTTT
TRBJ1-2 | TRBV7-9 | - | TRBD1 | CASGIGQTGKDGYTF | TGTGCCAGCGGCATTGGCCAGACAGGGAAGGATGGCTACACCTTC
TRBJ1-2 | TRBV28 | - | - | CASSTPFRGYTF | TGTGCCAGCAGCACCCCGTTTAGAGGCTACACCTTC
TRBJ2-1 | TRBV7-2 | few | - | CASHKGVVSYNEQFF | TGTGCCAGCCACAAAGGAGTGGTCTCCTACAATGAGCAGTTCTTC
TRBJ2-1 | TRBV6-6 | - | - | CASSYSKRLDPNEQFF | TGTGCCAGCAGTTACTCGAAGAGGCTAGATCCCAATGAGCAGTTCTTC